These 31 T cell receptor beta chains came from one sample sequenced in a study of PD-1 blockade in classical Hodgkin lymphoma. Autologous stem cell transplantation was followed by relapse in every patient, and brentuximab vedotin exposure varied. TCRdb's copy holds only in-frame clones and misses some; the assay was immunoSEQ multiplex PCR. The sample has approximately 17,000 clones, over 80% seen once. The sequencing here drew on peripheral blood mononuclear cells (PBMCs), taken before the second cycle of nivolumab. These receptors were obtained from a human donor with classical Hodgkin lymphoma.

The V call is TRBV18, the J call TRBJ1-1; no definite D call. The V end was cut by 0 bases, the J end by 3 bases, with 14 bases between. Germline values: CDR1 KGHSH, CDR2 LQKENI. The CDR3 loop spans 16 amino acids. The CDR3 DNA sequence: TGTGCCAGCTCACCACCGGACCGACATAGGGACACTGAAGCTTTCTTT. Its translation: CASSPPDRHRDTEAFF.

The chain uses TRBV6-5 and TRBJ2-2; D is possibly TRBD1 (7 bases). From germline, CDR1 is MNHEY and CDR2 SVGAGI. The CDR3 length is 15 residues. The V end was cut by 2 bases, the J end by 4 bases, with 11 bases between. CDR3 coding DNA: TGTGCCAGCAGTTACGGGCAGGGGGGCACCGGGGAGCTGTTTTTT. The encoded protein is CASSYGQGGTGELFF.

The chain couples TRBV4-2 to TRBJ1-4, with a tentative D call TRBD1 (5 bases). Germline values: CDR1 LGHNA, CDR2 YNFKEQ. This CDR3 has 17 residues. V was clipped by 4 bases and J by 0 bases, with 15 bases between them. For the CDR3, the DNA is TGTGCCAGCAGCCCGAACCGACAGACACCAACTAATGAAAAACTGTTTTTT. It codes for CASSPNRQTPTNEKLFF.

J is TRBJ2-3 and V is TRBV2, with no clear D. Germline-derived CDR1 and CDR2 are SNHLY and FYNNEI. The germline V and J ends were trimmed by 2 bases and 2 bases, with 11 bases remaining between them. CDR3 length equals 15 residues. CDR3 amino acids: CASSERQLNTDTQYF. The DNA of the CDR3 is TGTGCCAGCAGTGAAAGGCAGTTAAACACAGATACGCAGTATTTT.

CDR3 DNA sequence: TGTGCCAGCAGCCCCCGAGGGGGTGCCTACGAGCAGTACTTC. Translated, it gives CASSPRGGAYEQYF. The rearrangement joins TRBV7-9 to TRBJ2-7; D perhaps matches TRBD1 (6 bases). CDR3 length: 14 residues. Germline V gene sequence: CDR1 SEHNR, CDR2 FQNEAQ (reference sequence). Trimming took off 5 bases at V and 2 bases at J, with 13 bases between the two ends.

The sample holds a few counts of this clone. CDR3 protein: CASSLGAGHNYGYTF. The CDR3 bases are TGTGCCAGCAGCTTAGGGGCGGGACACAACTATGGCTACACCTTC. V gene TRBV7-9 combines with J gene TRBJ1-2, with D possibly being TRBD1 (6 bases). The CDR3 has 15 amino acids. Germline values: CDR1 SEHNR, CDR2 FQNEAQ (reference sequence). Trimming shortened V by 1 base and J by 2 bases, and 11 bases separated the two germline ends.

The chain couples TRBV6-1 to TRBJ2-7; perhaps TRBD2 as D (5 bases). Trimming stripped 10 bases from V and 4 bases from J, with 20 bases between. The CDR3 extends over 14 amino acids. Germline loops: CDR1 MNHNS, CDR2 SASEGT. The DNA for the CDR3 is TGTGCCATTGCACGAGGGCGCGGTGTTTACGAGCAGTACTTC. Translated: CAIARGRGVYEQYF.

Note on this clone: Germline is not matched at one junction end, which may reflect a read error. V gene TRBV7-7 combines with J gene TRBJ2-5, with D possibly matching TRBD1 (5 bases). The CDR3 extends over 13 amino acids. The germline gives CDR1 SSHAT, CDR2 FNYEAQ (reference sequence). CDR3 loop: CASSFQGAETQYF. CDR3 in DNA: TGTGCTAGCAGCTTTCAAGGGGCTGAGACCCAGTACTTC.

The rearrangement joins TRBV21-1 to TRBJ2-5; the table names TRBD2, a call not compared with the DNA. TRBV21-1 is a documented pseudogene. The CDR3 length is 15 residues. CDR3 nucleotides: TGTGCCAGCATCCCGGAGATGGGAGGGGAGGAGACCCAGTACTTC. It is translated as CASIPEMGGEETQYF.

The J gene is TRBJ2-3, the V gene TRBV9; possibly TRBD1 or TRBD2 for D (5 bases each). Germline V gives CDR1 SGDLS, CDR2 YYNGEE. V was clipped by 0 bases and J by 4 bases, with 9 bases between them. The CDR3 is 14 residues long. In DNA form, the CDR3 reads TGTGCCAGCAGCGTAGGGGGGTCTCCAGATACGCAGTATTTT. Translated: CASSVGGSPDTQYF. The whole variable domain, remainder taken from reference TRBV9 and TRBJ2-3, is DSGVTQTPKHLITATGQRVTLRCSPRSGDLSVYWYQQSLDQGLQFLIQYYNGEERAKGNILERFSAQQFPDLHSELNLSSLELGDSALYFCASSVGGSPDTQYFGPGTRLTVL.

The chain employs TRBV7-3 and TRBJ2-5; D is unresolved. Germline loops: CDR1 SGHTA, CDR2 FQGTGA. Trimming cost V 5 bases and J 4 bases, with 11 bases left between them. This CDR3 is built from 13 residues. The DNA of the CDR3 is TGTGCCAGCAGCCCCCTACCGGGAGAGACCCAGTACTTC. Encoded protein: CASSPLPGETQYF.

This clone was observed a handful of times. The V and J genes are TRBV28 and TRBJ1-3; perhaps TRBD1 as D (5 bases). Germline V lookup: CDR1 MDHEN, CDR2 SYDVKM. The CDR3 covers 16 residues. V was shortened by 7 bases and J by 0 bases, with 16 bases between the two germline ends. The CDR3 DNA reads TGTGCCAGCACCCCATCGGGGCGAATCTCTGGAAACACCATATATTTT. As protein: CASTPSGRISGNTIYF.

The CDR3 bases are TGTGCCAGCAGTCTATCAGGACGCGGCTACACCTTC. Encoded protein: CASSLSGRGYTF. The rearrangement joins TRBV6-5 to TRBJ1-2; the D is unclear. The V and J ends lost 5 bases and 8 bases respectively, with 12 bases between them. In germline, CDR1 is MNHEY, CDR2 SVGAGI. There are 12 residues in the CDR3.

The V call is TRBV4-1, the J call TRBJ2-7; 7 nucleotides agree with TRBD1. The CDR3 loop spans 12 amino acids. Germline V gene lookup returns CDR1 MGHRA and CDR2 YSYEKL. V lost 0 bases to trimming and J lost 9 bases; unmatched junction nucleotides: 2. Here the CDR3 DNA reads TGCGCCAGCAGCCAAGAACAGGGGTCGCAGTACTTC. Translating it yields CASSQEQGSQYF.

The J gene is TRBJ1-6, the V gene TRBV29-1; TRBD1 might be the D (6 bases). Deletions cut 0 bases from V and 14 bases from J, with 8 bases between. The CDR3 has 11 residues. The germline V gene encodes CDR1 SQVTM and CDR2 ANQGSEA. The CDR3 region has the DNA TGCAGCGTTGAAGACAGGGGATCCCTCCACTTT. Amino acids: CSVEDRGSLHF.

The J gene is TRBJ2-2, the V gene TRBV19; the match to TRBD2 covers 13 bases. The length of the CDR3 is 14 residues. The germline V gene encodes CDR1 LNHDA and CDR2 SQIVND (reference sequence). V shed 8 bases, J shed 6 bases, and the junction held 3 bases outside the gene matches. This CDR3 is CASGGLAGSGELFF. CDR3 in DNA: TGTGCCAGTGGGGGACTAGCGGGGTCCGGGGAGCTGTTTTTT.

J is TRBJ1-1 and V is TRBV19; a possible D gene is TRBD1 (6 bases). From germline, CDR1 is LNHDA and CDR2 SQIVND (reference sequence). V was cut by 5 bases and J by 6 bases, with 7 bases left in between. This CDR3 has 11 amino acids. The DNA for the CDR3 is TGTGCCAGTAGTGCAGGGGCTGAAGCTTTCTTT. Translation gives CASSAGAEAFF.

The chain joins TRBV7-9 to TRBJ1-5; TRBD1 is a possible D gene (5 bases). This CDR3 region has 15 residues. The V and J ends lost 5 bases and 8 bases respectively, with 19 bases between them. The germline gives CDR1 SEHNR, CDR2 FQNEAQ (reference sequence). The CDR3 loop reads CASSAGPGGGKPQHF. The DNA of the CDR3 is TGTGCCAGCAGCGCGGGACCGGGAGGAGGGAAGCCCCAGCATTTT.

This rearrangement joins TRBV20-1 to TRBJ2-5; D unclear. V lost 6 bases to trimming and J lost 0 bases, with 5 bases between them. Germline-derived CDR1 and CDR2 are DFQATT and SNEGSKA (reference sequence). The CDR3 is made up of 11 amino acids. As DNA, the CDR3 is TGCAGTGCGCAGGACCAAGAGACCCAGTACTTC. It is translated as CSAQDQETQYF.

V usage is TRBV5-6 and J usage is TRBJ1-1, with D possibly being TRBD1 (5 bases). V dropped 0 bases and J dropped 2 bases, with 8 bases sitting between them. The CDR3 contains 14 residues. Germline assignment: CDR1 SGHDT and CDR2 YYEEEE. The CDR3 loop is CASSLAGGNTEAFF. The CDR3, as DNA: TGTGCCAGCAGCTTGGCTGGGGGAAACACTGAAGCTTTCTTT.

J is TRBJ1-4 and V is TRBV28; D call uncertain. CDR3 length equals 16 residues. Per germline, CDR1 MDHEN and CDR2 SYDVKM. Trimming shortened V by 6 bases and J by 0 bases, and 14 bases separated the two germline ends. The CDR3 loop reads CASRHGSRATNEKLFF. In nucleotides, the CDR3 is TGTGCCAGCAGGCATGGCTCGAGGGCAACTAATGAAAAACTGTTTTTT.

The gene calls are TRBV2 and TRBJ1-1; unclear D gene. The CDR3 is 12 amino acids. V dropped 9 bases and J dropped 6 bases, with 14 bases sitting between them. In germline, CDR1 is SNHLY, CDR2 FYNNEI. For the CDR3, the DNA is TGTGCCAGAAGTCAGAGGGTCGCTGAAGCTTTCTTT. Its protein product is CARSQRVAEAFF.

The genes are TRBV5-6 and TRBJ1-5; 7 nucleotides align to TRBD1. This CDR3 region has 16 residues. V shed 3 bases, J shed 6 bases, and the junction held 12 bases outside the gene matches. Per germline, CDR1 SGHDT and CDR2 YYEEEE. The CDR3 nucleotides read TGTGCCAGCAGCTCACGGAGGGGGCGGTTAAGTCAGCCCCAGCATTTT. This codes for CASSSRRGRLSQPQHF.

V is TRBV2 and J is TRBJ1-1; no reliable D call. The V end lost 8 bases, the J end lost 1 base, and 17 bases lay between the germline ends. Germline V gene data show CDR1 as SNHLY and CDR2 as FYNNEI. This CDR3 is 15 amino acids long. The CDR3 spells CASRAVKTPNTEAFF. The CDR3 region has the DNA TGTGCCAGCCGGGCAGTCAAAACCCCGAACACTGAAGCTTTCTTT.

The CDR3: CASSVVVAGGNEQFF. The DNA for the CDR3 is TGTGCCAGCAGCGTAGTGGTAGCGGGGGGGAATGAGCAGTTCTTC. The chain is built from TRBV9 and TRBJ2-1, with 11 nucleotides matching TRBD2. Germline V gene lookup returns CDR1 SGDLS and CDR2 YYNGEE. V was clipped by 0 bases and J by 7 bases; unmatched bases: 3. This CDR3 has 15 residues.

The chain employs TRBV11-2 and TRBJ1-2; D is undetermined. This CDR3 region has 15 residues. From germline, CDR1 is SGHAT and CDR2 FQNNGV. V lost 0 bases and J 0 bases, leaving 8 bases between the germline ends. CDR3 loop: CASSLDPSANYGYTF. CDR3 in DNA: TGTGCCAGCAGCTTAGATCCGAGCGCTAACTATGGCTACACCTTC.

The chain joins TRBV5-5 to TRBJ1-1, with 7 bases identical to TRBD1. V lost 2 bases to trimming and J lost 6 bases; unmatched junction nucleotides: 4. This CDR3 is built from 13 residues. The germline CDR1 and CDR2 sequences are SGHKS and YYEKEE (reference sequence). As DNA, the CDR3 is TGTGCCAGCAGCTTTCTTACAGGGGCTGAAGCTTTCTTT. It specifies CASSFLTGAEAFF.

The V gene is TRBV4-3, the J gene TRBJ2-7, with 7 nucleotides matching TRBD1. Germline-derived CDR1 and CDR2 are LGHNA and YSLEER. This CDR3 has 16 residues. Unmatched junction bases numbered 5, after V lost 0 bases and J lost 0 bases. CDR3 sequence: CASSQDQGTASYEQYF. The DNA for the CDR3 is TGCGCCAGCAGCCAAGATCAAGGGACAGCCTCCTACGAGCAGTACTTC.

The sample holds a few counts of this clone. The gene calls are TRBV29-1 and TRBJ2-5; TRBD2 matches at 7 bases. The germline gives CDR1 SQVTM, CDR2 ANQGSEA. CDR3 length: 14 amino acids. CDR3 bases: TGCGGGGGGGGACTTCCAGGCCCGGGAGAGACCCAGTACTTC. This gives the protein CGGGLPGPGETQYF. Combining the CDR3 with reference TRBV29-1 and TRBJ2-5 gives the whole variable domain SAVISQKPSRDICQRGTSLTIQCQVDSQVTMMFWYRQQPGQSLTLIATANQGSEATYESGFVIDKFPISRPNLTFSTLTVSNMSPEDSSIYLCGGGLPGPGETQYFGPGTRLLVL.

The chain has TRBV19 and TRBJ1-2; possible D gene TRBD1, 5 bases. Trimming removed 1 base at V and 9 bases at J, with 12 bases between. Germline V gene lookup returns CDR1 LNHDA and CDR2 SQIVND (reference sequence). The CDR3 is made up of 13 amino acids. The CDR3 nucleotides read TGTGCCAGTAGTATAGCCCAGGGAGAGAGCTACACCTTC. Translation gives CASSIAQGESYTF.

The chain carries TRBV4-1 and TRBJ2-3, with D tentatively TRBD1 (5 bases). CDR1 is MGHRA and CDR2 is YSYEKL in the germline V gene. There are 15 residues in the CDR3. V dropped 2 bases and J dropped 0 bases, with 9 bases sitting between them. The CDR3 spells CASSQRRTSTDTQYF. CDR3 bases: TGCGCCAGCAGCCAACGTCGGACAAGCACAGATACGCAGTATTTT.